This TCR beta chain stems from a study of cytomegalovirus exposure and HLA in healthy donors. Whole-study findings and limits: When the data were analyzed later, several of the most significant clusters appeared to be linked to common viral pathogens. Analysis was carried out at a later point, and it linked a missense DCLRE1C variant to TCR beta V- and J-gene trimming. Presence/absence analyses treated sequencing depth as roughly uniform across donors. A later analysis found TCR association rates differed by HLA locus, highest for DRB1 and lowest for HLA-C.

The PCR used 60 Vbeta and 13 Jbeta primers. TCRdb's copy holds only in-frame clones and misses some; the assay was immunoSEQ multiplex PCR. The sample holds 120,000 to 150,000 clones. As for this clone: What it recognizes is unknown.

This CDR3 has 14 residues. Trimming took 1 base from V and 5 from J; bases not matched to a gene: 2. Germline CDR1 and CDR2: SGHRS and YFSETQ. V is TRBV5-1 and J is TRBJ2-1; 8 bases align to TRBD2. Sequenced input: PBMCs. The source is a woman in her forties or fifties in good health and CMV-seronegative. The CDR3 sequence is CASSLTSGDNEQFF. CDR3 DNA: TGCGCCAGCAGCTTGACTAGCGGTGACAATGAGCAGTTCTTC.